This is a list of T cell receptor beta chains from one sample in a study of shared clonotypes between healthy human individuals. The data were produced by immunoSEQ multiplex PCR, yet TCRdb's version contains in-frame clones alone and is incomplete. The table has approximately 340,000 clones, 73% seen once. Sequencing input: memory CD4+ T cells sorted from blood. The source is a man in his thirties or forties in good health. Each CDR3 is given with its conserved first and last residue. Each record gives: clone size, J gene, V gene, D gene, CDR3 length, CDR3 DNA, CDR3 protein. A D gene is named only where the DNA matches it firmly. Part of the rows lack a size; the others show once, few, many or a class for expanded clones.

>-|TRBJ1-5|TRBV2|-|13
TGTGCCAGCAGTGTACAGAACGGTCAGCCCCAGCATTTT
CASSVQNGQPQHF
>many|TRBJ2-7|TRBV15|TRBD1|14
TGTGCCACCAGCAGGACAGGGCTAAACTACGAGCAGTACTTC
CATSRTGLNYEQYF
>-|TRBJ2-1|TRBV5-1|-|15
TGCGCCAGCAGCTCCCGCGGGACAGCTAACAATGAGCAGTTCTTC
CASSSRGTANNEQFF
>-|TRBJ2-5|TRBV4-3|-|15
TGCGCCAGCAGCCAAGAGGCAAGCTACCAAGAGACCCAGTACTTC
CASSQEASYQETQYF
>-|TRBJ2-1|TRBV18|-|13
TGTGCCAGCTCCCCGGAGTCCTACAATGAGCAGTTCTTC
CASSPESYNEQFF
>-|TRBJ1-5|TRBV6-6|TRBD1|16
TGTGCCACCCATCCGGGACAGGGTTTACGCAATCAGCCCCAGCATTTT
CATHPGQGLRNQPQHF
>-|TRBJ2-1|TRBV10-2|-|18
TGCGCCAGCAGTGTCGGGACTGACTCTCCCCTTTTCTACAATGAGCAGTTCTTC
CASSVGTDSPLFYNEQFF
>once|TRBJ2-3|TRBV6-1|-|11
TGTGGAAGTGGCTGGTTAGATACGCAGTATTTT
CGSGWLDTQYF
>-|TRBJ2-7|TRBV28|-|11
TGTGCCGCAAAGGGGGTAGGCGAGCAGTACTTC
CAAKGVGEQYF
>-|TRBJ2-3|TRBV7-7|TRBD2|14
TGTGCTAGCAGCTTAGCGGGAGGGACAGATACGCAGTATTTT
CASSLAGGTDTQYF
>-|TRBJ2-6|TRBV30|-|13
TGTGCCTGGAGTCCCTCTGGGGCCAACGTCCTGACTTTC
CAWSPSGANVLTF
>-|TRBJ1-2|TRBV4-1|TRBD1|17
TGCGCCAGCAGCCAAGATAGGGGTACAGGGGGCGGCTATGGCTACACCTTC
CASSQDRGTGGGYGYTF
>-|TRBJ2-5|TRBV29-1|-|15
TGCAGCGTTGTAAAACCGGGACCAACCCAAGAGACCCAGTACTTC
CSVVKPGPTQETQYF
>-|TRBJ2-3|TRBV5-1|-|13
TGCGCCAGCACGGCGGCGGTCACAGATACGCAGTATTTT
CASTAAVTDTQYF
>once|TRBJ2-5|TRBV25-1|-|14
TGTGCCAGCAGTGAATTCGGACCACAAGAGACCCAGTACTTC
CASSEFGPQETQYF
>-|TRBJ2-2|TRBV28|TRBD2|15
TGTGCCAGCAGTCTTGGGACTAGCGGTACCGGGGAGCTGTTTTTT
CASSLGTSGTGELFF
>-|TRBJ2-1|TRBV7-9|-|12
TGTGCCAGCAGCCGGAAGGTACGGGAATGGTTCTTC
CASSRKVREWFF
>-|TRBJ2-7|TRBV7-2|-|17
TGTGCCAGCAGCGCCGCGGTCGGGGGAGTAAGGGCCTACGAGCAGTACTTC
CASSAAVGGVRAYEQYF
>-|TRBJ1-4|TRBV19|TRBD1|14
TGTGCCAGTCCTCCGGGACAGACCGATGAAAAACTGTTTTTT
CASPPGQTDEKLFF
>once|TRBJ2-5|TRBV29-1|-|13
TGCAGCGTTGACGCGACAGTTCAAGAGACCCAGTACTTC
CSVDATVQETQYF
>-|TRBJ1-1|TRBV2|TRBD1|15
TGTGCCAGCAGTGAAAGTGCAGGGGGTCGGCGGGAAGCTTTCTTT
CASSESAGGRREAFF
>-|TRBJ2-3|TRBV2|-|16
TGTGCCAGCAGGCTATATGGCGGGACTAGCACAGATACGCAGTATTTT
CASRLYGGTSTDTQYF
>-|TRBJ1-2|TRBV29-1|TRBD1|14
TGCAGCGTTGAGATAGTCTGGACAGGGAGTGGCTACACCTTC
CSVEIVWTGSGYTF
>once|TRBJ2-7|TRBV5-4|-|13
TGTGCCAGCAGCCTAGTGGGAGGCTACGAGCAGTACTTC
CASSLVGGYEQYF
>-|TRBJ2-1|TRBV25-1|-|14
TGTGCCAGCAGTGAAGGGACTCTAAACAATGAGCAGTTCTTC
CASSEGTLNNEQFF
>-|TRBJ2-1|TRBV28|-|14
TGTGCCAGCAGGGCCGGTTCAGGAAACAATGAGCAGTTCTTC
CASRAGSGNNEQFF
>-|TRBJ2-7|TRBV4-1|-|13
TGCGCCAGCAGCCAAGGGACTCCCTACGAGCAGTACTTC
CASSQGTPYEQYF
>-|TRBJ2-3|TRBV5-8|-|16
TGTGCCAGCAGCTCGGGAAGACAGGTAGAGGCCGATACGCAGTATTTT
CASSSGRQVEADTQYF
>-|TRBJ2-3|TRBV5-5|TRBD2|15
TGTGCCAGCAGCTTGGCCGGGACTAGCGCGTATACGCAGTATTTT
CASSLAGTSAYTQYF
>-|TRBJ1-1|TRBV28|TRBD1|14
TGTGCCAGCAGTATTGGGACAGGGAGGACTGAAGCTTTCTTT
CASSIGTGRTEAFF
>-|TRBJ2-2|TRBV5-4|TRBD2|17
TGTGCCAGCAGCTTACGTCTGGCGGGGGGAAGTCCCGGGGAGCTGTTTTTT
CASSLRLAGGSPGELFF
>-|TRBJ1-1|TRBV16|-|15
TGTGCCAGCAGCCGAGACCCAGGACCTAACACTGAAGCTTTCTTT
CASSRDPGPNTEAFF